The 20 T cell receptor beta chains listed next were all sequenced from one sample in a study of blood T cells in healthy people across ages. For the second PCR, which ran for roughly 7 to 11 cycles, a sample-barcoded 5' primer and a J-beta primer mix were used. A single record per CDR3 protein comes from TCRdb applying MiXCR to the 5' RACE reads. The data contain roughly 1.4 million distinct CDR3 sequences, approximately 59% of them seen just once; the ten biggest clones take up roughly 7%. The specimen was blood. The receptor source for this set is a man aged 18 to 29 in good health.

The chain uses TRBV14 and TRBJ2-7; no clear D. V lost 3 bases, J lost 4 bases, and 7 bases lay in between. The CDR3 runs to 12 residues. CDR1 and CDR2 (germline): SGHDN, FVKESK. The CDR3 DNA is TGTGCCAGCAGCCACAACATTTACGAGCAGTACTTC. This encodes CASSHNIYEQYF.

This clonotype was seen a few times. CDR3 region: CASSYFSGGEQYTQYF. The CDR3 DNA sequence: TGTGCCAGCAGTTACTTTAGCGGGGGTGAACAATATACGCAGTATTTT. The gene calls are TRBV6-6 and TRBJ2-3; 9 nucleotides line up with TRBD2. Germline trimming cut 1 base from V and 7 bases from J; bases unmatched to any gene: 9. This CDR3 has 16 amino acids. Per the germline V gene, CDR1 is MNHNY and CDR2 is SVGAGI (reference sequence).

The chain has TRBV20-1 and TRBJ2-1; D tentatively reads TRBD1 or TRBD2 (6 bases each). V gave up 0 bases and J gave up 6 bases, with 12 bases separating them. Germline loops: CDR1 DFQATT, CDR2 SNEGSKA (reference sequence). CDR3 size: 14 residues. The CDR3 loop is CSAREWGASNEQFF. For the CDR3, the DNA is TGCAGTGCTAGAGAATGGGGGGCCTCCAATGAGCAGTTCTTC.

The rearrangement uses TRBV6-1 and TRBJ2-7; D gene unclear. Germline V gene lookup returns CDR1 MNHNS and CDR2 SASEGT. This CDR3 spans 10 amino acids. V was cut by 2 bases and J by 9 bases, with 5 bases left in between. The CDR3: CASSEWGQYF. The CDR3 DNA sequence: TGTGCCAGCAGTGAATGGGGGCAGTACTTC.

V is TRBV19 and J is TRBJ2-2; 12 bases map to TRBD1. Germline V gene lookup returns CDR1 LNHDA and CDR2 SQIVND (reference sequence). The CDR3 sequence is 20 residues long. V dropped 5 bases and J dropped 5; count of bases not matched to a gene: 18. In DNA, the CDR3 is TGTGCCAGTAGTTATCTCTCCATTCGGGACAGGGGGCATCGTACCGGGGAGCTGTTTTTT. Its translation is CASSYLSIRDRGHRTGELFF.

The chain links TRBV4-3 to TRBJ2-7; the D gene is possibly TRBD1 (6 bases). The CDR3 is 17 amino acids. CDR1 LGHNA and CDR2 YSLEER come from the germline V gene. The V end lost 0 bases, the J end lost 1 base, and 16 bases lay between the germline ends. In nucleotides, the CDR3 is TGCGCCAGCAGCCAAGAGCGGCTTGAGACAGGTTCCTACGAGCAGTACTTC. Protein sequence: CASSQERLETGSYEQYF.

This chain uses TRBV6-2 or TRBV6-3 with TRBJ2-5; D gene uncertain. The germline V gene encodes CDR1 MNHEY and CDR2 SVGEGT. V gave up 6 bases and J gave up 7 bases, with 9 bases separating them. The CDR3 is made up of 11 amino acids. The CDR3 sequence: CASSHGGTQYF. CDR3 sequence (DNA): TGTGCCAGCAGCCACGGTGGGACCCAGTACTTC.

The CDR3 reads CSAIFSGANVLTF. Here the CDR3 DNA reads TGCAGTGCTATTTTTTCTGGGGCCAACGTCCTGACTTTC. The V gene is TRBV20-1, the J gene TRBJ2-6; no clear D. Trimming removed 4 bases at V and 1 base at J, with 5 bases between. The V gene's germline CDR1 is DFQATT and CDR2 SNEGSKA (reference sequence). The CDR3 loop spans 13 amino acids.

The chain couples TRBV4-3 to TRBJ1-1, with D possibly being TRBD1 (5 bases). V was shortened by 4 bases and J by 0 bases, with 12 bases between the two germline ends. Germline values: CDR1 LGHNA, CDR2 YSLEER. The CDR3 covers 15 residues. CDR3 region: CASSRGGAVNTEAFF. CDR3 sequence (DNA): TGCGCCAGCAGCCGGGGCGGGGCGGTGAACACTGAAGCTTTCTTT.

V and J are TRBV29-1 and TRBJ2-1; 8 bases are a match to TRBD1. Trimming removed 6 bases from V and 7 bases from J; junction bases left unmatched: 8. The CDR3 contains 13 residues. CDR1 and CDR2 (germline): SQVTM, ANQGSEA. The CDR3 region has the DNA TGCAGCGTCGGGGTCAGGGGGCTAAATGAGCAGTTCTTC. It specifies CSVGVRGLNEQFF.

The chain is built from TRBV25-1 and TRBJ1-3; D not resolved. The CDR3 loop spans 15 amino acids. V dropped 4 bases and J dropped 2 bases, with 12 bases sitting between them. The germline V gene has CDR1 MGHDK and CDR2 SYGVNS. The CDR3 here is CASSVGAQAGNTIYF. The CDR3 nucleotides are TGTGCCAGCAGTGTTGGAGCTCAGGCTGGAAACACCATATATTTT.

This clonotype came up a few times. The chain couples TRBV27 to TRBJ1-5, with 10 bases lining up with TRBD1. Germline V CDR1 and CDR2: MNHEY, SMNVEV (reference sequence). The CDR3 is made up of 15 amino acids. Trimming at V came to 4 bases and at J to 5 bases, leaving 5 bases not matched to a gene. The CDR3 region has the DNA TGTGCCAGCAGTTCCGGACAGGGGGGGGATCAGCCCCAGCATTTT. Its translation: CASSSGQGGDQPQHF.

The chain links TRBV3-1 to TRBJ2-1, with 7 positions matching TRBD1. The CDR3 spans 13 residues. V gave up 6 bases and J gave up 2 bases; unmatched junction bases: 1. CDR1 LGHDT and CDR2 YNNKEL come from the germline V gene (reference sequence). The CDR3 reads CASRGTAYNEQFF. The CDR3, as DNA: TGTGCCAGCAGGGGGACAGCCTACAATGAGCAGTTCTTC.

This clonotype was recorded many times. V and J are TRBV7-9 and TRBJ2-5; 7 nucleotides align to TRBD2. The CDR3 runs to 14 residues. Germline V gene lookup returns CDR1 SEHNR and CDR2 FQNEAQ (reference sequence). V was pared by 1 base and J by 4 bases, with 3 bases of the junction left unmatched. DNA of the CDR3: TGTGCCAGCAGCTTAGTAACGGGAGGAGAGACCCAGTACTTC. As protein: CASSLVTGGETQYF.

This clonotype was counted between two and nine times. The chain links TRBV27 to TRBJ1-2; a possible D gene is TRBD1 (5 bases). This CDR3 comprises 16 residues. The ends were cut back, 2 bases at V and 8 bases at J, with 21 bases in the middle. Per germline, CDR1 MNHEY and CDR2 SMNVEV (reference sequence). The CDR3 here is CASSLNPLAGTGGYTF. The CDR3 DNA reads as TGTGCCAGCAGTTTAAACCCCTTGGCAGGGACGGGAGGCTACACCTTC.

The chain has TRBV11-2 and TRBJ2-7; maybe TRBD2 (5 bases). The CDR3 sequence is 16 residues long. With 4 bases removed from V and 2 bases from J, the gap between germline ends came to 18 bases. Germline V gives CDR1 SGHAT, CDR2 FQNNGV. As DNA, the CDR3 is TGTGCCAGCAGCTCAGCCGTGCGGGCGTATACCTACGAGCAGTACTTC. Residues: CASSSAVRAYTYEQYF.

The CDR3 region has the DNA TGTGCCAGCAGTTACCCCCCACGTCAGGGGAGCACAGATACGCAGTATTTT. Translated: CASSYPPRQGSTDTQYF. The V and J genes are TRBV6-6 and TRBJ2-3; maybe TRBD1 (6 bases). The CDR3 length is 17 residues. Trimming removed 2 bases from V and 0 bases from J, with 15 bases in between. From germline, CDR1 is MNHNY and CDR2 SVGAGI (reference sequence).

Written as DNA, the CDR3 is TGCAGTGCCGACAGTTCCGGGGAGCTGTTTTTT. As protein: CSADSSGELFF. This sequence joins TRBV20-1 and TRBJ2-2; D might be TRBD1 (5 bases). The CDR3 sequence is 11 residues long. CDR1 and CDR2 (germline): DFQATT, SNEGSKA (reference sequence). Trimming cost V 6 bases and J 6 bases, with 8 bases left between them.

V gene TRBV27 combines with J gene TRBJ2-7, with 9 bases identical to TRBD1. The CDR3 contains 14 residues. Germline CDR1 MNHEY, CDR2 SMNVEV (reference sequence). V lost 6 bases, J lost 2 bases, and 5 bases stayed unmatched. This chain's CDR3 is CASRLTGGTYEQYF. The DNA for the CDR3 is TGTGCCAGCAGGTTGACAGGGGGAACCTACGAGCAGTACTTC.

This chain links TRBV9 with TRBJ1-5; 7 bases map to TRBD1. V lost 4 bases and J lost 1; bases outside the gene matches: 8. Germline lookup yields CDR1 SGDLS and CDR2 YYNGEE. The length of the CDR3 is 16 residues. The CDR3 bases are TGTGCCAGCAGCCCAGATGCAGGGGGGAGCAATCAGCCCCAGCATTTT. Its protein is CASSPDAGGSNQPQHF.